One T cell receptor (beta chain) is described in this entry. Its antigen is unknown. The sample originates from a study of T cell responses to AZD1222 COVID-19 vaccine. Study-wide points: The span of vaccine-associated CD4 TCRs extended across spike, with dominance at 160-218 and 743-854. Baseline seropositivity occurred in only six AZD1222 recipients. Clonal diversity was possibly underestimated, and white British individuals and females predominated among donors.

Germline V lookup: CDR1 LNHNV, CDR2 YYDKDF (reference sequence). This CDR3 comprises 18 residues. After removal of 5 bases from V and 3 bases from J, the junction contained 16 bases not matched to a gene. The method was immunoSEQ multiplex PCR; TCRdb's version includes in-frame clones alone and lacks a portion of them. The sample lists 150,000 to 170,000 clones, about 88% occurring once. The sample consisted of peripheral blood, taken on day 0 of AZD1222 vaccination. This TCR derives from an adult in good health. The chain is built from TRBV15 and TRBJ1-3; 7 nucleotides align to TRBD1. The CDR3 coding sequence is TGTGCCACCAGCGTCGACAGGGTTGCTGGGGCTAGTGGAAACACCATATATTTT. This gives the protein CATSVDRVAGASGNTIYF. Filled out from reference TRBV15 and TRBJ1-3, the complete variable domain reads DAMVIQNPRYQVTQFGKPVTLSCSQTLNHNVMYWYQQKSSQAPKLLFHYYDKDFNNEADTPDNFQSRRPNTSFCFLDIRSPGLGDTAMYLCATSVDRVAGASGNTIYFGEGSWLTVV.